This TCR beta chain emerged from a study of PD-L1 blockade in urothelial cancer. Study as a whole: When patients started atezolizumab at some point between 2013 and 2014, it was given at 1,200 mg intravenously every 3 weeks. Male sex and bladder-origin urothelial cancer were recorded for about 90% of the roughly 30 patients. Study patients had been treated with 0 to 3 previous chemotherapy regimens.

Relative to its sample, this clone is medium-sized. Its target is unknown. Study-level findings and limits: Increased tumor-infiltrating T lymphocytes were recorded in patients with durable benefit.

Trimming cost V 7 bases and J 2 bases; bases outside gene matches: 9. The CDR3 extends over 17 amino acids. Germline V CDR1 and CDR2: SGDLS, YYNGEE. TCRdb's table, derived via immunoSEQ multiplex PCR, lists solely in-frame clones and lacks some. This table has about 2,500 clones, 37% appearing once. This receptor was obtained from a man in his 60s with urothelial cancer. The chain joins TRBV9 to TRBJ2-5; 15 bases are a match to TRBD2. Sequences were derived from tumor tissue, sampled before atezolizumab (anti-PD-L1) treatment. The CDR3 region has the DNA TGTGCCAGCGGAGGAGGGACTAGCGGGGGGATACAAGAGACCCAGTACTTC. It encodes CASGGGTSGGIQETQYF. The whole variable domain, filled in from reference TRBV9 and TRBJ2-5, reads DSGVTQTPKHLITATGQRVTLRCSPRSGDLSVYWYQQSLDQGLQFLIQYYNGEERAKGNILERFSAQQFPDLHSELNLSSLELGDSALYFCASGGGTSGGIQETQYFGPGTRLLVL.